This T cell receptor beta chain was identified during a study of blood T cell repertoires in COVID-19. At the level of the study: Spain, Italy and the United States supplied samples that represented acute and convalescent COVID-19. T cells, B-cell-depleted T cells, or PBMCs provided the cDNA or gDNA that served as material.

This clone was counted a few times. Per the original methods: Reference gene primer amplification yielded estimated nucleated cell counts. Sequenced by immunoSEQ multiplex PCR; TCRdb stores in-frame clones only, minus some. The V and J calls and clone size are taken from that table; D and trimming were inferred from the DNA. Among over 75,000 clones, approximately 87% were seen once, and the ten largest hold 11%. This clonotype was sampled from a human donor in a cohort sampled during active COVID-19. Sequencing was performed on peripheral blood.

The CDR3 spells CASSLDSRGPPYGYTF. CDR3 sequence (DNA): TGTGCCAGCAGCTTAGATAGCCGAGGGCCCCCCTATGGCTACACCTTC. This sequence joins TRBV11-2 and TRBJ1-2, with unresolved D. The CDR3 spans 16 residues. Trimming removed 0 bases from V and 4 bases from J, with 15 bases in between. From germline, CDR1 is SGHAT and CDR2 FQNNGV.